The entry below gives a single T cell receptor (beta chain) sequence along with its context. Its target is unknown. Use of 60 Vbeta and 13 Jbeta primers characterized the PCR. This table comes from immunoSEQ multiplex PCR, and its TCRdb copy is limited to in-frame clones, with some not included. The data show 110,000 or so clones, about 81% seen once. These data belong to a study of cytomegalovirus exposure and HLA in healthy donors. Study observations and caveats: As a later analysis showed, a missense DCLRE1C variant was linked to trimming of TCR beta V- and J-genes. Across donors, presence/absence analyses took sequencing depth to be roughly uniform. Most subjects had HLA-A and HLA-B alleles reportedly predicted accurately by TCR beta sequences.

Though probably carrying unrecorded immune exposures, donors were nominally healthy at sampling. V was cut by 5 bases and J by 9 bases, with 22 bases left in between. Germline CDR1 and CDR2: SEHNR and FQNEAQ (reference sequence). This CDR3 region has 15 residues. This sequence was found in a man in his forties in good health and CMV-seronegative. The V gene is TRBV7-9, the J gene TRBJ1-1, with TRBD1 as a possible D gene (6 bases). The material sequenced was PBMCs. The CDR3: CASSLPGGGQGQAFF. CDR3 DNA: TGTGCCAGCAGCCTACCCGGGGGGGGGCAAGGGCAAGCTTTCTTT.